Given below is one TCR beta chain in context. Its antigen remains unidentified. No per-base quality is available; no much larger clone lies one base away. Sequences SEHNR (CDR1) and FQNEAQ (CDR2) are obtained from the germline V gene (reference sequence). Trimmed from V: 0 bases; trimmed from J: 2 bases; junction bases lacking a gene match: 3. Including cysteine and phenylalanine, the CDR3 has 16 amino acids. Only the CDR3 DNA stays, 48 bases, in frame from base 1. The sample comes from a study of long-term antiretroviral therapy in people with HIV (dated 2022 in TCRdb). In terms of the full investigation: The earliest samples were collected about a decade before the 2015 WHO recommendation for immediate ART, when ART was typically delayed until CD4 counts fell. No cross-contamination during QIAcube processing turned up in test extractions that ran a monoclonal T-cell line alongside 30 to 40 polyclonal samples. Among the approximately 30 participants with HIV, around ten were female. A retrospective serial study tested whether ART initiation and durable HIV suppression were associated with changes in peripheral blood TRB repertoire composition and diversity. A total of fewer than 200 cryopreserved PBMC samples were contributed to the cohort by 30 adults with confirmed HIV infection, with samples collected serially over a mean of approximately six years (range 1-12).

Sequencing of the TRB variable region was done with the immunoSEQ hsTCRB v3.0 assay at survey level resolution. A depth of roughly 40,000-55,000 T-cell genomes per sample was targeted for TRB sequencing. An Illumina MiSeq with a v3 150-cycle kit was used to sequence the pooled TRB libraries. For the original study's pipeline: Repertoire analysis was performed in R inside a reproducible Nextflow workflow that covered QC, data transformation and analysis. Custom analyses were implemented in LymphoSeq2, an R package for AIRR-Seq data exploration. Several samples that produced fewer than 5000 total TRB sequences were removed, so fewer than 200 HIV repertoires were analyzed. Among the roughly 180 retained HIV repertoires, approximately 61 were collected before ART initiation and more than 120 after ART initiation. Repertoires were downsampled to 5000 TRB nucleotide sequences, and summary statistics were averaged over 100 downsampling iterations. TRB sequences were retained for analysis only if CDR3 regions of at least seven amino acids were present. Two measures captured diversity: a Shannon entropy-derived clonality score and the Gini coefficient. In the repertoire networks, any two of the top 5000 CDR3 amino acid sequences were connected whenever the two sequences differed by an edit distance of one. For TRB CDR3 amino acid sequences, antigen specificity groups and MHC restriction were predicted with GLIPH2. To flag known CMV, EBV, HIV or tissue antigen associations, CDR3 amino acid sequences were matched against VDJdb and McPAS-TCR. Pre-ART, post-ART and control groups were compared with Wilcoxon signed-rank tests and Holm-Bonferroni correction. TCRdb obtained this table from immuneACCESS and retained in-frame rearrangements with V and J assigned. These tables miss some clones; where compared with another copy, unresolved V genes account for less than half of the shortfall, and the remainder is unexplained. The V and J calls and clone size were taken over from that table, and D and trimming were inferred from the DNA. This sample holds 20,000 to 30,000 clones; 85% were observed only once. Of the sample, around 9.6% is held by the ten largest clones.

To be included, a participant needed at least one PBMC sample from before ART initiation plus at least two post-ART samples. Treatment was received in the United States of America by all participants with HIV. Cryopreserved samples of about 0.95-11 million PBMC were thawed and washed before DNA extraction. At the time of the earliest PBMC sample, participants with HIV were aged between roughly 20 and 55 years. PBMC samples were contributed by each participant from 1-4 timepoints before ART initiation and 2-8 timepoints after ART initiation, with a median of 7 samples. For every participant, serial HIV viral load, CD4+ T-cell count, ART history and demographic data were obtained. Genomic DNA was extracted from unsorted PBMC with a Qiagen kit on a QIAcube, processed in batches of 12 samples. Overall study results and their limits: HIV repertoires had narrower CDR3 length ranges than controls, and the network structure suggested an antigen-experienced repertoire that shifted only slightly toward naive after ART. Limited PBMC availability meant only the TCR beta chain was sequenced, without alpha chain pairing. The samples span the years 2004 to 2017, and the ART regimens used at that time may not be as effective as current regimens. Expanded TRB clones identified before ART initiation dominated the repertoire at all time points, although this dominance fluctuated and declined in many PLHIV after ART. Inferences about post-ART repertoire changes were limited because no data were available on ART adherence, viral resistance or therapy changes. Unsorted PBMC were profiled instead of sorted CD4+ and CD8+ T cells because pre-ART samples had limited cell numbers. Starting ART was linked to a significant rise in TRB diversity, yet even after long-term ART the diversity remained significantly lower than in transplant donor controls.

The material was unsorted PBMCs, obtained 2.3 years after starting antiretroviral therapy. The sequence joins TRBV7-9 to TRBJ2-3; TRBD1 aligns with 9 central bases. This receptor was identified in a man aged 40-49 years with HIV. The DNA reads TGTGCCAGCAGCTTAGCTGGACAGGGGATCACAGATACGCAGTATTTT. Translated, this gives CASSLAGQGITDTQYF.